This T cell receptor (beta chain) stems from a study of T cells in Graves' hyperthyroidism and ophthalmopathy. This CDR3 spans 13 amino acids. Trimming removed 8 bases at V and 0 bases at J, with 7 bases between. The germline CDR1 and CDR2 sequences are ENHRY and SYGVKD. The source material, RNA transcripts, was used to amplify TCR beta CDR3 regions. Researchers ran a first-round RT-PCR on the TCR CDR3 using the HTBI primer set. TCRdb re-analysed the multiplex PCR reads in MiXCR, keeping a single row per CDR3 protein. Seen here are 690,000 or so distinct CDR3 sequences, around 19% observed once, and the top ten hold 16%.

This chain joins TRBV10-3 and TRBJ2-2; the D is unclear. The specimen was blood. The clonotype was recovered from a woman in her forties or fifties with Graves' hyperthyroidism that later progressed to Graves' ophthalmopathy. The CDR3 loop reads CAIGTANTGELFF. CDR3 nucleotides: TGTGCCATCGGTACAGCGAACACCGGGGAGCTGTTTTTT.